This T cell receptor (beta chain) was recovered during a study of cytomegalovirus exposure and HLA in healthy donors. As for the study in general: The same platform as the approximately 700 first-cohort repertoires was used for the 120 or so validation repertoires, a later analysis reported. Findings of the study overall: Some public TCRs appeared in many individuals, while most sequences were rare. The listing of 150 to 200 TCR beta chains classed them as cytomegalovirus-associated.

About this clone: Its antigen remains unidentified.

Repertoires were generated with immunoSEQ multiplex PCR, while TCRdb's copy carries only in-frame clones and drops some. The data show fewer than 130,000 clones, with approximately 90% seen just once and 1.4% to 1.5% held by the top ten. V gave up 6 bases and J gave up 9 bases, with 9 bases separating them. This CDR3 spans 11 amino acids. CDR1 is MNHEY and CDR2 is SMNVEV in the germline V gene (reference sequence). The sequenced sample was PBMCs. This sequence was found in a woman aged 25 to 39 in good health and CMV-seropositive. V is TRBV27 and J is TRBJ2-1, with D possibly being TRBD1 (6 bases). Here the CDR3 reads CASSDRFEQFF. DNA of the CDR3: TGTGCCAGCAGCGACAGGTTTGAGCAGTTCTTC.